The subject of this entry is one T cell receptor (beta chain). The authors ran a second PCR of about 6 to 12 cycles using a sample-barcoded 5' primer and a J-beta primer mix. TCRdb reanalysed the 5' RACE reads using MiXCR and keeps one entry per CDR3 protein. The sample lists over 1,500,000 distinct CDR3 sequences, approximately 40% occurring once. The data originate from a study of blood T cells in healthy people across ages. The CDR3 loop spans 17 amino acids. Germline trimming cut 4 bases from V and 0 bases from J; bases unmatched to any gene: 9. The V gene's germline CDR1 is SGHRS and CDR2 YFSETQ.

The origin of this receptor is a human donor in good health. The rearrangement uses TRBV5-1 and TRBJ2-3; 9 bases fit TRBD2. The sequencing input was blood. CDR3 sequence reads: CASSPAGGALSTDTQYF. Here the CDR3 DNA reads TGCGCCAGCAGCCCCGCGGGGGGGGCTCTGAGCACAGATACGCAGTATTTT.